Listed below are T cell receptor beta chains from one sample, sequenced in a study of cytomegalovirus exposure and HLA in healthy donors. Clones were read by immunoSEQ multiplex PCR, and TCRdb kept only the in-frame ones, dropping some. Among approximately 100,000 clones, under 85% were seen once, and the ten largest hold under 9.5%. Sample: PBMCs. The receptors shown here come from a man between 35 and 55 years old in good health and CMV-seronegative. Both conserved end residues are part of each CDR3. The order of the fields is V gene, clone size, D gene, J gene, CDR3 DNA, CDR3 protein. The D gene is left open where the match is weak. Rows give clone size only sometimes, using once, few, many, or a class for an expanded clone.

TRBV11-1	-	-	TRBJ2-1	TGTGCCAGCAGCCGGGCCGGGCGAGGGCCAGGTGAGCAGTTCTTC	CASSRAGRGPGEQFF
TRBV4-3	-	TRBD1	TRBJ2-7	TGCGCCAGCAGCCAAGAAGCGATGACAGGGGCCTACGAGCAGTACTTC	CASSQEAMTGAYEQYF
TRBV11-3	-	-	TRBJ2-2	TGTGCCAGCACGAGGGCCTCGAACACCGGGGAGCTGTTTTTT	CASTRASNTGELFF
TRBV7-9	-	-	TRBJ2-7	TGTGCCAGCAGCTTGGGGACTTTGGGGGAGCAGTACTTC	CASSLGTLGEQYF
TRBV7-6	-	-	TRBJ2-2	TGTGCCAGCAGCTCAAGGGGGGGGCGGACCGGGGAGCTGTTTTTT	CASSSRGGRTGELFF
TRBV10-3	-	-	TRBJ1-4	TGTGCCATCAGTGAGTCATCAGGTGCCGATGAAAAACTGTTTTTT	CAISESSGADEKLFF
TRBV6-5	-	-	TRBJ2-7	TGTGCCAGCAGCCGCGACAGATACGAGCAGTACTTC	CASSRDRYEQYF
TRBV11-2	-	TRBD1	TRBJ2-7	TGTGCCAGCAATCTGGACAGGCACTCCTACGAGCAGTACTTC	CASNLDRHSYEQYF
TRBV7-2	-	-	TRBJ2-7	TGTGCCAGCAGCCCCTCTGTCCAGAACTACGAGCAGTACTTC	CASSPSVQNYEQYF
TRBV14	-	-	TRBJ1-3	TGTGCCAGCAGCGATACTTGGAGGTCTGGAAACACCATATATTTT	CASSDTWRSGNTIYF
TRBV10-1	once	-	TRBJ2-1	TGCGCCGACGTTGAGCGGATAAACAATGAGCAGTTCTTC	CADVERINNEQFF
TRBV6-5	-	-	TRBJ2-2	TGTGCCAGCAGTCGGGACATCGCGAACACCGGGGAGCTGTTTTTT	CASSRDIANTGELFF
TRBV7-2	-	TRBD1	TRBJ1-3	TGTGCCAGCAGCAGCCGACAGGGGGCTGGAAACACCATATATTTT	CASSSRQGAGNTIYF
TRBV5-1	-	TRBD2	TRBJ2-7	TGCGCCAGCAGCTTACTAGCGGGGGCCTCCTACGAGCAGTACTTC	CASSLLAGASYEQYF
TRBV19	-	-	TRBJ1-2	TGTGCCAGTAGTTTTCACAGGGATGGCTACACCTTC	CASSFHRDGYTF
TRBV29-1	-	TRBD1	TRBJ2-2	TGCAGCGTTGAATTGTGGGACAGGGGGCACAGCGGGGAGCTGTTTTTT	CSVELWDRGHSGELFF
TRBV25-1	-	-	TRBJ1-2	TGTGCCAGCAGTACAGTCCTTGGCTACACCTTC	CASSTVLGYTF
TRBV5-8	-	-	TRBJ2-4	TGTGCCAGCAGCTTGGCGCGCGCCCGGGATCCAGCCAAAAACATTCAGTACTTC	CASSLARARDPAKNIQYF
TRBV9	-	-	TRBJ2-2	TGTGCCAGCACCGAAGGAGGGAACACCGGGGAGCTGTTTTTT	CASTEGGNTGELFF
TRBV19	-	-	TRBJ2-3	TGTGCCAGTAGTTCAGGGGTCAGCACAGATACGCAGTATTTT	CASSSGVSTDTQYF
TRBV15	-	TRBD1	TRBJ2-7	TGTGCCACCAGCAGCCTCACTAACGTCGGAAAAGGGACAGCCTACGAGCAGTACTTC	CATSSLTNVGKGTAYEQYF
TRBV30	once	TRBD1	TRBJ2-5	TGTGCCTGGAGTGTAGGGGGCCGGGAGACCCAGTACTTC	CAWSVGGRETQYF
TRBV7-7	-	TRBD1	TRBJ2-3	TGTGCTAGCAGCTTGGGGACAGGGATCACAGATACGCAGTATTTT	CASSLGTGITDTQYF
TRBV25-1	-	-	TRBJ1-1	TGTGCCAGCAGCCTATCCCAGGGCGGTAACACTGAAGCTTTCTTT	CASSLSQGGNTEAFF